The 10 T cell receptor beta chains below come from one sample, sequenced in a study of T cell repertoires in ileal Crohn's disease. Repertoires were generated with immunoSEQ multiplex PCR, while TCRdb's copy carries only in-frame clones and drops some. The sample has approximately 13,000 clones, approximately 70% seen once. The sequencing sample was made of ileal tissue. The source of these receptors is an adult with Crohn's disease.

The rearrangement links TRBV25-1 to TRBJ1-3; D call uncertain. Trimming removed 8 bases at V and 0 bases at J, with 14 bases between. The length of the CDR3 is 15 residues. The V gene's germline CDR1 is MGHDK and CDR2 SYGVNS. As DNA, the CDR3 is TGTGCCAGCTCCCCCTTAGAGGGCTCTGGAAACACCATATATTTT. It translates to CASSPLEGSGNTIYF.

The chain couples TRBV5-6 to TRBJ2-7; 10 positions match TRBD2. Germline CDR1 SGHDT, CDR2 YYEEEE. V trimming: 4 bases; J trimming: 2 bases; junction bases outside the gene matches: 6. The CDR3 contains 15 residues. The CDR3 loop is CASSPGLAPTYEQYF. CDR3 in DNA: TGTGCCAGCAGCCCGGGACTAGCGCCCACCTACGAGCAGTACTTC.

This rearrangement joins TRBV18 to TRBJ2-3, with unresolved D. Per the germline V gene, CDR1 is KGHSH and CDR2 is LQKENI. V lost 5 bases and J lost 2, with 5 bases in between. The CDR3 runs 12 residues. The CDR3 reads CASSDSTDTQYF. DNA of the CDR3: TGTGCCAGCTCAGATTCCACAGATACGCAGTATTTT.

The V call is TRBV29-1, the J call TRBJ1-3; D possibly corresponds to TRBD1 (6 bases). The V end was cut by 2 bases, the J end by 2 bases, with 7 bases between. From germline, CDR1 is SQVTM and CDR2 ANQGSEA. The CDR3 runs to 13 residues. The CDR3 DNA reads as TGCAGCGTTGAAAGACAGGCTGGAAACACCATATATTTT. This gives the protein CSVERQAGNTIYF.

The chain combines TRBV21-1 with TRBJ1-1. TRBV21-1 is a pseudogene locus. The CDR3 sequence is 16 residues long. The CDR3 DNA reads TGTGCCAGCAGCAAAAGAATCGAGGGGATGAACACTGAAGCTTTCTTT. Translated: CASSKRIEGMNTEAFF.

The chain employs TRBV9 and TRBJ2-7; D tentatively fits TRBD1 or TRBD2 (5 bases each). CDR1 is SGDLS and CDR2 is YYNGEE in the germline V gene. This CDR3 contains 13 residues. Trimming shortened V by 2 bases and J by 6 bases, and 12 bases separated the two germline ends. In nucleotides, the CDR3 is TGTGCCAGCAGCGTCTATGACGGGGCCGAGCAGTACTTC. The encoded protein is CASSVYDGAEQYF. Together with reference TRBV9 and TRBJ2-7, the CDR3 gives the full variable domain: DSGVTQTPKHLITATGQRVTLRCSPRSGDLSVYWYQQSLDQGLQFLIQYYNGEERAKGNILERFSAQQFPDLHSELNLSSLELGDSALYFCASSVYDGAEQYFGPGTRLTVT.

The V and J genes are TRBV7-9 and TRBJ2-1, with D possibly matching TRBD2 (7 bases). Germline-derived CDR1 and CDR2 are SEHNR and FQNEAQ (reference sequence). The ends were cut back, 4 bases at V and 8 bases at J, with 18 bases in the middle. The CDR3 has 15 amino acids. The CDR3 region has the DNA TGTGCCAGCAGCTCCTTTGCGGGGGCCAGGGATGAGCAGTTCTTC. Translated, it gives CASSSFAGARDEQFF.

The CDR3: CASSFVRKVRTQYF. The CDR3 nucleotides read TGTGCCAGCAGCTTCGTTCGAAAGGTGAGGACCCAGTACTTC. The genes are TRBV7-3 and TRBJ2-5; no reliable D call. The CDR3 loop spans 14 amino acids. Trimming left V 3 bases short and J 7 bases short, with 15 bases between. CDR1 SGHTA and CDR2 FQGTGA come from the germline V gene.

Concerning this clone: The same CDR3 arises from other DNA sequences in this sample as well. CDR3 sequence reads: CASRVGQYYGYTF. The CDR3 region has the DNA TGTGCCAGCAGAGTGGGACAGTACTATGGCTACACCTTC. The chain couples TRBV6-1 to TRBJ1-2; 7 bases map to TRBD1. J lost 3 bases, V lost 6 bases, and 4 bases had no gene match. The CDR3 runs 13 residues. Germline V lookup: CDR1 MNHNS, CDR2 SASEGT.

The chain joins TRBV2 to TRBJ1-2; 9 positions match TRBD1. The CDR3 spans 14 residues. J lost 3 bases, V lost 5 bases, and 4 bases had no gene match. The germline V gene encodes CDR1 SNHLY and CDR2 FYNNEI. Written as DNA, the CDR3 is TGTGCCAGCAGTCTTGGACAGGGGCACTATGGCTACACCTTC. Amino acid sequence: CASSLGQGHYGYTF.